The 24 T cell receptor beta chains in this list originate from one sample, sequenced in a study of T cell clonality in common variable immunodeficiency. Profiled with immunoSEQ multiplex PCR; TCRdb holds only in-frame clones, not every one. This sample shows about 37,000 clones and no singletons; 2.5% to 3.5% rests with the ten largest. Material: peripheral blood mononuclear cells. These receptors originate from a person aged 18 to 70 in good health.

This clone has at least ten counts. The read stops 3 residues short of the end of the CDR3; the missing end is completed from the germline J gene. The chain employs TRBV6-1 and TRBJ2-1, with 9 bases matching TRBD2. CDR3 length equals 15 residues. V lost 4 bases and J lost 0; bases outside the gene matches: 1. The germline V gene has CDR1 MNHNS and CDR2 SASEGT. CDR3 DNA (partial): TGTGCCAGCAGTGCGACTAGCGGCTCCTACAATGAG. Encoded protein: CASSATSGSYNE. The full CDR3 protein reads CASSATSGSYNEQFF.

This clone was observed many times. With the read ending 3 residues before the CDR3 end, the germline J gene is used to fill in that end. The genes are TRBV18 and TRBJ2-7, with D maybe TRBD2 (7 bases). The CDR3 is 16 amino acids. Trimming shortened V by 3 bases and J by 0 bases, and 15 bases separated the two germline ends. CDR1 is KGHSH, CDR2 LQKENI, per germline. The sequenced CDR3 bases are TGTGCCAGCTCACCCGGGGGGCAGTCCAGCTCCTACGAG. Its translation: CASSPGGQSSSYE. The whole CDR3 sequence is CASSPGGQSSSYEQYF.

This CDR3 reads CASRNREGYGQYF. The part of the CDR3 DNA that was read is TGTGCCAGTAGAAACAGGGAAGGCTATGGT. V is TRBV19 and J is TRBJ2-4; D might be TRBD1 (6 bases). The observed sequence ends 3 residues before the CDR3 terminus, with the missing tail filled in from the germline J gene. Per the germline V gene, CDR1 is LNHDA and CDR2 is SQIVND (reference sequence). This CDR3 comprises 13 residues.

This clone was counted at least ten times. The read terminates 3 residues ahead of where the CDR3 ends, so the germline J gene completes it. V is TRBV10-3 and J is TRBJ1-1, with 10 bases identical to TRBD1. The germline gives CDR1 ENHRY, CDR2 SYGVKD. This CDR3 has 14 amino acids. J gave up 4 bases and V 6 bases, and 5 bases lay outside the gene matches. The sequenced CDR3 bases are TGTGCCATCAGAGACAGGGGGCAGAGCACTGAA. Protein sequence: CAIRDRGQSTE. The full-length CDR3 reads as CAIRDRGQSTEAFF.

Many counts were recorded for this clone. The read finishes 3 residues shy of the CDR3 end, and the germline J gene is used to complete it. The V call is TRBV11-3, the J call TRBJ2-3; D is possibly TRBD2 (5 bases). Trimming removed 3 bases at V and 5 bases at J, with 12 bases between. CDR1 is SGHNT, CDR2 YENEEA, per germline. The CDR3 is made up of 14 amino acids. CDR3 bases read: TGTGCCAGCAGCTTTCAAGGAGAGGGAGATACG. This encodes CASSFQGEGDT. The whole CDR3 sequence reads CASSFQGEGDTQYF.

This clone appeared many times. Coverage ceases 3 residues before the CDR3 finishes, and the germline J gene fills in the end. The chain recombines TRBV19 with TRBJ2-3; TRBD2 agrees at 16 bases. The V and J ends lost 4 bases and 5 bases, in that order; junction bases with no gene match: 6. CDR1 is LNHDA and CDR2 is SQIVND in the germline V gene (reference sequence). This CDR3 has 17 residues. CDR3 sequence: CASSRGLAGGRGDTQYF. Incomplete CDR3 DNA: TGTGCCAGTAGTAGGGGACTAGCGGGAGGGAGAGGAGATACG.

This clone was seen at least ten times. The read finishes 3 residues shy of the CDR3 end, and the germline J gene is used to complete it. The chain carries TRBV19 and TRBJ1-1, with 7 bases matching TRBD1. The CDR3 runs 15 residues. J was trimmed by 1 base and V by 5 bases; bases with no gene match: 7. CDR1 and CDR2 from the germline V gene are LNHDA and SQIVND (reference sequence). The CDR3 DNA, read in part, is TGTGCCAGTAGTTCCCCCGGGACAGAGAACACTGAA. Its protein product is CASSSPGTENTE. The full-length CDR3 reads as CASSSPGTENTEAFF.

Ten or more counts support this clone. The sequence runs out 3 residues before the end of the CDR3; the remainder is reconstructed from the germline J gene. The chain carries TRBV7-9 and TRBJ2-5; D perhaps matches TRBD2 (5 bases). Trimming stripped 1 base from V and 5 bases from J, with 14 bases between. The CDR3 runs 15 residues. Germline loops: CDR1 SEHNR, CDR2 FQNEAQ (reference sequence). The covered CDR3 bases are TGTGCCAGCAGCTTAGGGCCCCTAGGAGGCGAGACC. Translating gives CASSLGPLGGET. In full, the CDR3 is CASSLGPLGGETQYF. The full variable domain, completed using reference TRBV7-9 and TRBJ2-5, is DTGVSQNPRHKITKRGQNVTFRCDPISEHNRLYWYRQTLGQGPEFLTYFQNEAQLEKSRLLSDRFSAERPKGSFSTLEIQRTEQGDSAMYLCASSLGPLGGETQYFGPGTRLLVL.

The table lists this clone with many counts. The read is 3 residues too short to cover the CDR3 end, so that end is filled in from the germline J gene. V and J are TRBV10-3 and TRBJ1-3, with TRBD1 matching 7 bases. The CDR3 has 13 amino acids. V gave up 7 bases and J gave up 3 bases; unmatched junction bases: 3. Looked up from germline, CDR1 is ENHRY and CDR2 is SYGVKD. The CDR3 sequence is CAITDRVGNTIYF. The sequenced part of the CDR3 DNA is TGTGCCATCACTGACAGGGTTGGAAACACC.

Ten or more counts support this clone. The read comes to an end 3 residues before the CDR3 does, leaving the germline J gene to fill in the end. The chain uses TRBV19 and TRBJ1-6; 8 bases match TRBD1. The V segment lost 4 bases and the J segment 4 bases; nucleotides outside the gene matches: 3. Germline V gene sequence: CDR1 LNHDA, CDR2 SQIVND (reference sequence). The CDR3 contains 15 residues. CDR3 residues: CASSRDRSYNSPLHF. CDR3 bases read: TGTGCCAGTAGTAGGGACAGGTCGTATAATTCACCC.

This clone was seen at least ten times. From the germline J gene comes the end of the CDR3, since the read stops 3 residues before it. The chain uses TRBV11-3 and TRBJ2-2; no reliable D call. This CDR3 has 15 amino acids. Trimming removed 1 base from V and 6 bases from J, with 12 bases in between. CDR1 is SGHNT and CDR2 is YENEEA in the germline V gene. The sequenced part of the CDR3 DNA is TGTGCCAGCAGCTTAGGAGTCCCAAGGCCCGGGGAG. Amino acids: CASSLGVPRPGE. The full CDR3 sequence reads CASSLGVPRPGELFF.

There are many counts of this clone. The read finishes 3 residues shy of the CDR3 end, and the germline J gene is used to complete it. The rearrangement links TRBV6-1 to TRBJ1-5, with D perhaps TRBD1 (6 bases). This CDR3 is 16 amino acids long. Germline V CDR1 and CDR2: MNHNS, SASEGT. V lost 0 bases and J 6 bases, leaving 15 bases between the germline ends. The CDR3 loop is CASSEAGGAILQPQHF. The sequenced CDR3 bases are TGTGCCAGCAGTGAAGCGGGGGGGGCGATTCTTCAGCCC.

This clone was observed many times. The read ends 3 residues early relative to the CDR3; the germline J gene fills the gap. The chain has TRBV30 and TRBJ2-1; TRBD2 matches 9 bases. The germline gives CDR1 GTSNPN, CDR2 SVGIG (reference sequence). The J segment lost 1 base and the V segment lost 0 bases, leaving 10 bases of the junction unmatched. The CDR3 has 18 residues. Here the CDR3 reads CAWSVPSGRPISYNEQFF. The DNA read from the CDR3 is TGTGCCTGGAGTGTCCCCAGCGGGAGGCCTATTTCCTACAATGAG.

This clone was detected ten times or more. The CDR3 goes on 3 residues after the read ends, and that part is filled in from the germline J gene. The V and J genes are TRBV19 and TRBJ2-4; TRBD1 matches 11 bases. Germline CDR1 LNHDA, CDR2 SQIVND (reference sequence). Trimming at V came to 5 bases and at J to 2 bases, leaving 17 bases not matched to a gene. This CDR3 region has 20 residues. Incomplete CDR3 DNA: TGTGCCAGTAGTCCCCAGGCGGGACAGGGGGGGTTGTGGACCAAAAACATT. Its protein is CASSPQAGQGGLWTKNI. The complete CDR3 sequence is CASSPQAGQGGLWTKNIQYF. Combining the CDR3 with reference TRBV19 and TRBJ2-4 gives the whole variable domain DGGITQSPKYLFRKEGQNVTLSCEQNLNHDAMYWYRQDPGQGLRLIYYSQIVNDFQKGDIAEGYSVSREKKESFPLTVTSAQKNPTAFYLCASSPQAGQGGLWTKNIQYFGAGTRLSVL.

This clone appeared many times. Read sequence stops 3 residues before the CDR3 end, and the germline J gene provides the missing end. This rearrangement joins TRBV12-3 or TRBV12-4 to TRBJ2-3, with TRBD2 matching over 7 bases. The CDR3 is 15 amino acids. Unmatched junction bases numbered 6, after V lost 3 bases and J lost 3 bases. CDR3 loop: CASSFPAGETDTQYF. The sequenced CDR3 bases are TGTGCCAGCAGTTTTCCTGCGGGAGAAACAGATACG.

This clone was counted ten times or more. The missing CDR3 end, 3 residues past where the read stops, is filled in from the germline J gene. The rearrangement joins TRBV18 to TRBJ1-5; D uncertain. V was clipped by 0 bases and J by 7 bases, with 7 bases between them. From germline, CDR1 is KGHSH and CDR2 LQKENI. The CDR3 extends over 13 amino acids. The CDR3 bases that were read are TGTGCCAGCTCACCACCGCTAGGCCAGCCC. Amino acid sequence: CASSPPLGQP. The full CDR3 protein is CASSPPLGQPQHF.

This clone was detected a few times. Read sequence stops 3 residues before the CDR3 end, and the germline J gene provides the missing end. This sequence joins TRBV7-9 and TRBJ1-2; a weak D match, TRBD1 (5 bases). The germline V gene encodes CDR1 SEHNR and CDR2 FQNEAQ (reference sequence). This CDR3 has 13 amino acids. CDR3 DNA (partial): TGTGCCAGCAGCCCCCCCTCAGGGAACGAC. As protein: CASSPPSGND. The complete CDR3 sequence is CASSPPSGNDYTF.

In its sample, this clone was seen many times. Coverage ceases 3 residues before the CDR3 finishes, and the germline J gene fills in the end. The chain recombines TRBV6-2 or TRBV6-3 with TRBJ1-5; D may be TRBD1 (6 bases). The CDR3 runs 15 residues. The germline CDR1 and CDR2 sequences are MNHEY and SVGEGT. V was trimmed by 6 bases and J by 6 bases, leaving 18 bases between them. CDR3 residues: CASRDPGHPAQPQHF. The sequenced CDR3 bases are TGTGCCAGCAGGGACCCGGGACACCCGGCTCAGCCC.

This clone was seen repeatedly, ten times or more. The read comes to an end 3 residues before the CDR3 does, leaving the germline J gene to fill in the end. The genes are TRBV19 and TRBJ1-4; no definite D call. Between the trimmed V and J ends, which lost 6 bases and 5 bases, there was a span of 10 bases. The germline CDR1 and CDR2 sequences are LNHDA and SQIVND (reference sequence). The CDR3 spans 13 residues. The CDR3 DNA, read in part, is TGTGCCAGTAGCCAAGCCGTGAATGAAAAA. Its protein is CASSQAVNEK. The entire CDR3 protein is CASSQAVNEKLFF.

This clone was detected ten times or more. The sequenced fragment ends 3 residues before the CDR3 boundary, so the rest is inferred from the germline J gene. The chain employs TRBV7-9 and TRBJ1-1, with a possible D match to TRBD1 (6 bases). Germline-derived CDR1 and CDR2 are SEHNR and FQNEAQ (reference sequence). V lost 5 bases and J 1 base, leaving 11 bases between the germline ends. The CDR3 is 14 amino acids. The CDR3 here is CASSVQQGNTEAFF. The sequenced CDR3 bases are TGTGCCAGCAGCGTTCAACAGGGGAACACTGAA.

This clone was observed at least ten times. The CDR3 end is not reached by the read, which stops 3 residues before it; the germline J gene fills it in. The V call is TRBV7-9, the J call TRBJ1-1; maybe TRBD1 (6 bases). Per germline, CDR1 SEHNR and CDR2 FQNEAQ (reference sequence). The CDR3 has 15 amino acids. Between the trimmed V and J ends, which lost 5 bases and 3 bases, there was a span of 16 bases. The CDR3 spells CASSNPRGQYTEAFF. The covered CDR3 bases are TGTGCCAGCAGCAACCCTCGCGGACAGTACACTGAA.

This clone was seen many times. The read terminates 3 residues before the CDR3 end, so the remaining end is supplied by the germline J gene. The chain joins TRBV19 to TRBJ1-1; 12 bases match TRBD1. CDR3 size: 14 residues. V lost 4 bases and J lost 5; bases outside the gene matches: 2. Per the germline V gene, CDR1 is LNHDA and CDR2 is SQIVND (reference sequence). The part of the CDR3 DNA that was read is TGTGCCAGTAGTACGGGACAGGGGGCTACTGAA. This codes for CASSTGQGATE. The whole CDR3 protein is CASSTGQGATEAFF. The whole variable domain, filled in from reference TRBV19 and TRBJ1-1, reads DGGITQSPKYLFRKEGQNVTLSCEQNLNHDAMYWYRQDPGQGLRLIYYSQIVNDFQKGDIAEGYSVSREKKESFPLTVTSAQKNPTAFYLCASSTGQGATEAFFGQGTRLTVV.

This clone was counted ten times or more. The read comes to an end 3 residues before the CDR3 does, leaving the germline J gene to fill in the end. The rearrangement joins TRBV18 to TRBJ1-3; D is uncertain. From germline, CDR1 is KGHSH and CDR2 LQKENI. Trimming pared 3 bases from V and 0 bases from J, leaving 6 bases between. CDR3 size: 14 residues. The CDR3 sequence is CASSPAVSGNTIYF. The sequenced part of the CDR3 DNA is TGTGCCAGCTCACCGGCCGTCTCTGGAAACACC.

In its sample, this clone was seen a few times. Read data end 3 residues before the CDR3 end; the end is taken from the germline J gene. The chain has TRBV7-9 and TRBJ1-2, with D hard to call. Between the trimmed V and J ends, which lost 2 bases and 3 bases, there was a span of 10 bases. The V gene's germline CDR1 is SEHNR and CDR2 FQNEAQ (reference sequence). CDR3 length equals 14 residues. The DNA read from the CDR3 is TGTGCCAGCAGCTTATCGAGCGTGGACTATGGC. It codes for CASSLSSVDYG. The CDR3 as a whole reads CASSLSSVDYGYTF.